Presented here are 11 T cell receptor beta chains from one specimen sequenced in a study of T-cell memory formation after mild COVID-19. TCRdb independently ran MiXCR on the 5' RACE reads; one entry per CDR3 protein. Of approximately 170,000 distinct CDR3 sequences listed, 10% to 15% are singletons. Material for sequencing was PBMCs or a T cell subset sorted from them (not recorded which). Receptors were obtained from a man aged 18 to 30 who had mild COVID-19 (a few samples of this study predate the infection). Cell type and time point are not known.

This chain connects TRBV7-2 to TRBJ1-5; tentative D call: TRBD1 (6 bases). The CDR3 runs 15 residues. V shed 5 bases and J shed 4 bases, with 15 bases lying between them. CDR1 and CDR2 from the germline V gene are SGHTA and FQGNSA. The CDR3 DNA sequence: TGTGCCAGCAGCCTCCGACAGGCGACGAATCAGCCCCAGCATTTT. This encodes CASSLRQATNQPQHF.

This clonotype was seen more than once but under ten times. The V and J genes are TRBV5-8 and TRBJ2-7, with 9 bases fitting TRBD1. J was trimmed by 5 bases and V by 4 bases; bases with no gene match: 7. The CDR3 extends over 14 amino acids. CDR1 is SGHTS, CDR2 YDEGEE, per germline. CDR3 sequence: CASSPWTGVHEQYV. The CDR3 DNA is TGTGCCAGCAGCCCCTGGACAGGGGTACACGAGCAGTACGTC.

The chain carries TRBV24-1 and TRBJ2-1, with 9 positions matching TRBD1. Germline trimming cut 2 bases from V and 5 bases from J; bases unmatched to any gene: 6. This CDR3 spans 16 amino acids. Germline loops: CDR1 KGHDR, CDR2 SFDVKD. CDR3 in amino acids: CATSDSGTGTHNEQFF. DNA of the CDR3: TGTGCCACCAGTGATTCCGGGACAGGGACGCACAATGAGCAGTTCTTC.

This clonotype appeared a few times. The chain is built from TRBV7-2 and TRBJ2-6; D gene ambiguous. V lost 7 bases and J lost 8, with 12 bases in between. The V gene's germline CDR1 is SGHTA and CDR2 FQGNSA. The CDR3 covers 13 residues. CDR3 amino acids: CASTPGSTNVLTF. The CDR3 DNA sequence: TGTGCCAGCACCCCAGGTTCGACCAACGTCCTGACTTTC.

The table lists this clonotype with a few counts. The chain uses TRBV11-2 and TRBJ2-3; unclear D gene. This CDR3 spans 16 amino acids. With 4 bases removed from V and 1 base from J, the gap between germline ends came to 15 bases. CDR1 is SGHAT, CDR2 FQNNGV, per germline. DNA for the CDR3: TGTGCCAGCAGCTCCACAGCCCAATTGGGCACAGATACGCAGTATTTT. It is translated as CASSSTAQLGTDTQYF.

The genes are TRBV4-2 and TRBJ1-3; no definite D call. The CDR3 length is 12 residues. The germline V gene has CDR1 LGHNA and CDR2 YNFKEQ. V shed 0 bases and J shed 6 bases, with 3 bases lying between them. CDR3 coding DNA: TGTGCCAGCAGCCAAGATTTAAACACCATATATTTT. This sequence encodes CASSQDLNTIYF.

This clonotype was found a few times. This chain links TRBV5-1 with TRBJ1-1; D uncertain. Per the germline V gene, CDR1 is SGHRS and CDR2 is YFSETQ. The V end lost 2 bases, the J end lost 3 bases, and 11 bases lay between the germline ends. The CDR3 covers 14 residues. The CDR3 reads CASSLTREYTEAFF. The CDR3 nucleotides are TGCGCCAGCAGCTTAACTAGGGAGTACACTGAAGCTTTCTTT.

This sequence joins TRBV5-1 and TRBJ1-2, with 7 bases lining up with TRBD1. V trimming: 4 bases; J trimming: 1 base; junction bases outside the gene matches: 7. This CDR3 has 15 residues. CDR1 SGHRS and CDR2 YFSETQ come from the germline V gene. The CDR3 sequence is CASSPDGQVNYGYTF. The CDR3 nucleotides are TGCGCCAGCAGCCCTGATGGACAGGTTAACTATGGCTACACCTTC. Full variable domain (outside the CDR3, taken from reference TRBV5-1 and TRBJ1-2): KAGVTQTPRYLIKTRGQQVTLSCSPISGHRSVSWYQQTPGQGLQFLFEYFSETQRNKGNFPGRFSGRQFSNSRSEMNVSTLELGDSALYLCASSPDGQVNYGYTFGSGTRLTVV.

This clonotype was counted between two and nine times. CDR3 protein: CASSLAGTGLNRAFF. As DNA, the CDR3 is TGTGCCAGCAGCTTGGCCGGGACAGGGCTGAATCGAGCTTTCTTT. The chain has TRBV5-5 and TRBJ1-1, with TRBD1 identical over 9 bases. The CDR3 spans 15 residues. The V gene's germline CDR1 is SGHKS and CDR2 YYEKEE (reference sequence). Trimming removed 0 bases from V and 10 bases from J; junction bases left unmatched: 10.

The rearrangement joins TRBV6-5 to TRBJ2-7, with 7 bases fitting TRBD2. V dropped 2 bases and J dropped 3; count of bases not matched to a gene: 4. The CDR3 length is 14 residues. Germline V CDR1 and CDR2: MNHEY, SVGAGI. CDR3 nucleotide sequence: TGTGCCAGCAGTTACAGATCTAGCGGCTACGAGCAGTACGTC. Amino acids: CASSYRSSGYEQYV.

The chain is built from TRBV15 and TRBJ1-3; D gene ambiguous. V dropped 1 base and J dropped 4 bases, with 5 bases sitting between them. Germline V gene sequence: CDR1 LNHNV, CDR2 YYDKDF (reference sequence). This CDR3 is built from 13 residues. The CDR3 reads CATSRVSGNTIYF. CDR3 DNA sequence: TGTGCCACCAGCAGAGTTAGCGGAAACACCATATATTTT.